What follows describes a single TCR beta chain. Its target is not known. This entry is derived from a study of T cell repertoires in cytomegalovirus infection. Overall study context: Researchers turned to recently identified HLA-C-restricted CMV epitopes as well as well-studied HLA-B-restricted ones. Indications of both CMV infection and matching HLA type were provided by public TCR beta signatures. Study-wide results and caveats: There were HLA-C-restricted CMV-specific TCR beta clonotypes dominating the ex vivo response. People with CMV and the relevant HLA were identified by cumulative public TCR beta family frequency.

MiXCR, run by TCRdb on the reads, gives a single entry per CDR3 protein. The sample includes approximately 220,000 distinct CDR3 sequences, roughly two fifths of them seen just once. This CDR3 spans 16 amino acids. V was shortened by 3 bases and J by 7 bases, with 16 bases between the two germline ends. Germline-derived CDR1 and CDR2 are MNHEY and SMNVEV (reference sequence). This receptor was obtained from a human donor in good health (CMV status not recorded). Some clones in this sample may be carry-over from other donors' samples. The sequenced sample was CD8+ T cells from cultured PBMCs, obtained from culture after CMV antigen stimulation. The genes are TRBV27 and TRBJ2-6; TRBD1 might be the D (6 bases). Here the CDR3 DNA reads TGTGCCAGCAGTTTCCAGTTACAGGGTCGCGCCAACGTCCTGACTTTC. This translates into CASSFQLQGRANVLTF.